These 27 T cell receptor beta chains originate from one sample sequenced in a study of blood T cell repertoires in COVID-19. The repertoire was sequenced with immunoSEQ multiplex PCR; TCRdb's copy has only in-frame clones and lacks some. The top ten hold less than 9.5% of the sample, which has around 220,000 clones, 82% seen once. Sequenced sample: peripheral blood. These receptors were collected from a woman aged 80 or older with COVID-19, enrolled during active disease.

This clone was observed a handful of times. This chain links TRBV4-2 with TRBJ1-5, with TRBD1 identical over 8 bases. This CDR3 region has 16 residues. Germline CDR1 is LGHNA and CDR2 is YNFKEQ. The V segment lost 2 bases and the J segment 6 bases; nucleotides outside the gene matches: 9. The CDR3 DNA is TGTGCCAGCAGCCAAACCGGGACAGGAGTCGGTCAGCCCCAGCATTTT. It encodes CASSQTGTGVGQPQHF.

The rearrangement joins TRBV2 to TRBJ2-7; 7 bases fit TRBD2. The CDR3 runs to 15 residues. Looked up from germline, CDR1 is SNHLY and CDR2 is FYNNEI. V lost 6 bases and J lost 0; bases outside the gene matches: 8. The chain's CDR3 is CASSATSASSYEQYF. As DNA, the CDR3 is TGTGCCAGCAGCGCTACTAGCGCTAGCTCCTACGAGCAGTACTTC.

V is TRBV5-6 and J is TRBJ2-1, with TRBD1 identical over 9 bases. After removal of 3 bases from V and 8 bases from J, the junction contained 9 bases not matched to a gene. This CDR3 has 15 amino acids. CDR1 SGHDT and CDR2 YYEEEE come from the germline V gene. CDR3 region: CASSSLGTGFYEQFF. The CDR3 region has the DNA TGTGCCAGCAGCTCGCTAGGGACAGGGTTCTATGAGCAGTTCTTC.

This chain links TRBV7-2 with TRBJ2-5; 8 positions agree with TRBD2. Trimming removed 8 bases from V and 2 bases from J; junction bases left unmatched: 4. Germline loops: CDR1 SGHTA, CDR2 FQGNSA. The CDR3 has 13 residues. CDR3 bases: TGTGCCAGCCGTAGCGGGAATCAAGAGACCCAGTACTTC. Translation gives CASRSGNQETQYF.

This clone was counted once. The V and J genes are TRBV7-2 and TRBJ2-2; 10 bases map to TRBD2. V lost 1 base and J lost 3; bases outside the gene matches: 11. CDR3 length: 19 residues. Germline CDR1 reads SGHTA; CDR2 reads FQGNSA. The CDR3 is CASSLVMPTSGRYTGELFF. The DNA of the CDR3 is TGTGCCAGCAGCTTAGTGATGCCGACTAGCGGGCGATACACCGGGGAGCTGTTTTTT.

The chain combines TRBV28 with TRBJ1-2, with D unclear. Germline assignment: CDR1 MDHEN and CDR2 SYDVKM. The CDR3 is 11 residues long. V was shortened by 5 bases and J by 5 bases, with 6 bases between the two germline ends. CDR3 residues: CASSEGYGYTF. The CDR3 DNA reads TGTGCCAGCAGTGAGGGTTATGGCTACACCTTC.

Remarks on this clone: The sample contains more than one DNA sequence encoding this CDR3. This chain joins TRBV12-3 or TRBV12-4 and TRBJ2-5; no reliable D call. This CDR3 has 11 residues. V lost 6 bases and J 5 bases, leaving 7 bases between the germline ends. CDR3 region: CASSSLETQYF. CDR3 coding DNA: TGTGCCAGCAGCTCTCTCGAGACCCAGTACTTC.

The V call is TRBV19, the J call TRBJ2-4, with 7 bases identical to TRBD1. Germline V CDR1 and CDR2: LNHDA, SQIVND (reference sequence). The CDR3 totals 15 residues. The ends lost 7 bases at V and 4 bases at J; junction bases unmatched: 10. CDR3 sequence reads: CASKNTGAPKNIQYF. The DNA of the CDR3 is TGTGCCAGTAAAAACACAGGGGCACCGAAAAACATTCAGTACTTC. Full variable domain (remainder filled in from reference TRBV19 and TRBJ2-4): DGGITQSPKYLFRKEGQNVTLSCEQNLNHDAMYWYRQDPGQGLRLIYYSQIVNDFQKGDIAEGYSVSREKKESFPLTVTSAQKNPTAFYLCASKNTGAPKNIQYFGAGTRLSVL.

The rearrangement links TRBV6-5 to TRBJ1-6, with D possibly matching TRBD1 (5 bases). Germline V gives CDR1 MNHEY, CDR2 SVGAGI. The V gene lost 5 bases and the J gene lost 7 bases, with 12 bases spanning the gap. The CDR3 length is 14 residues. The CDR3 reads CASSPRGGNSPLHF. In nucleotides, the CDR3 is TGTGCCAGCAGTCCCCGGGGGGGGAATTCACCCCTCCACTTT.

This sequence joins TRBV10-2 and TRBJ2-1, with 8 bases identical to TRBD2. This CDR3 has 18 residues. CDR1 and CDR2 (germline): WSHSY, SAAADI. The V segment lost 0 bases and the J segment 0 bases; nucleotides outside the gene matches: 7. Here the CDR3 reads CASSESIGTRFSYNEQFF. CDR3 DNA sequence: TGCGCCAGCAGTGAGTCGATCGGGACTAGGTTCTCCTACAATGAGCAGTTCTTC.

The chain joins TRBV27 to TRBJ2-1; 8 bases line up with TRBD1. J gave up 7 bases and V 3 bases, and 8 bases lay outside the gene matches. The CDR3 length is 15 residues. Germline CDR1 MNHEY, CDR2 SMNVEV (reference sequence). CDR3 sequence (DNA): TGTGCCAGCAGTTTTAGGCAGGGGGCAGGTAATGAGCAGTTCTTC. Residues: CASSFRQGAGNEQFF.

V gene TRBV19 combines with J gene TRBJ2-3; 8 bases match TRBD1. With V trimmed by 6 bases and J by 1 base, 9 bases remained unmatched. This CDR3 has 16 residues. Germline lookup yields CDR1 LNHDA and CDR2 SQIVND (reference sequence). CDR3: CASRSDRQGRTDTQYF. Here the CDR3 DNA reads TGTGCCAGTAGATCAGACCGACAGGGGCGCACAGATACGCAGTATTTT.

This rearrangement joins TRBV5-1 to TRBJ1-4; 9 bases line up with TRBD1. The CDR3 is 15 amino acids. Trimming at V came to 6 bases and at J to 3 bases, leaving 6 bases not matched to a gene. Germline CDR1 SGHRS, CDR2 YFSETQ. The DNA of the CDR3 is TGCGCCAGCATGCGACAGGGGGATTCTAATGAAAAACTGTTTTTT. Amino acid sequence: CASMRQGDSNEKLFF.

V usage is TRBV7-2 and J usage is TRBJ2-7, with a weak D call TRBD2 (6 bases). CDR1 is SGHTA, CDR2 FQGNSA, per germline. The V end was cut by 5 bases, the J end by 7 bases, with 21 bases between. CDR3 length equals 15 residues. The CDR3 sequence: CASSPGGVGRMEQYF. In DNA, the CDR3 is TGTGCCAGCAGCCCCGGCGGGGTGGGGAGGATGGAGCAGTACTTC.

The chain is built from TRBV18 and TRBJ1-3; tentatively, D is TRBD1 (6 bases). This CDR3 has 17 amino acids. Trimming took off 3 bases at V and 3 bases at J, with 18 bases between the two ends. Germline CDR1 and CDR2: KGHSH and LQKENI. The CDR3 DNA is TGTGCCAGCTCACCTTCAAGTTCCGGGACACTTGGAAACACCATATATTTT. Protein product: CASSPSSSGTLGNTIYF.

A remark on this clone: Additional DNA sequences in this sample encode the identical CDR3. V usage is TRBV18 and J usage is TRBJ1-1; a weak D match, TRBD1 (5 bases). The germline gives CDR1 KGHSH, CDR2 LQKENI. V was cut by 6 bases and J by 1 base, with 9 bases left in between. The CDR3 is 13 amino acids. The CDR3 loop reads CASSQGGNTEAFF. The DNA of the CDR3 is TGTGCCAGCTCTCAGGGCGGGAACACTGAAGCTTTCTTT.

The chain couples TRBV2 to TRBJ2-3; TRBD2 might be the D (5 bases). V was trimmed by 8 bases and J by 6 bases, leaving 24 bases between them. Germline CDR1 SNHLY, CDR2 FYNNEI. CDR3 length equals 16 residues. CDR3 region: CASLLGDHRLVDTQYF. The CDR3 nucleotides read TGTGCCAGCCTTTTGGGAGACCACCGTTTAGTGGATACGCAGTATTTT. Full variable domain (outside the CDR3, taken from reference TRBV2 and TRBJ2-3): EPEVTQTPSHQVTQMGQEVILRCVPISNHLYFYWYRQILGQKVEFLVSFYNNEISEKSEIFDDQFSVERPDGSNFTLKIRSTKLEDSAMYFCASLLGDHRLVDTQYFGPGTRLTVL.

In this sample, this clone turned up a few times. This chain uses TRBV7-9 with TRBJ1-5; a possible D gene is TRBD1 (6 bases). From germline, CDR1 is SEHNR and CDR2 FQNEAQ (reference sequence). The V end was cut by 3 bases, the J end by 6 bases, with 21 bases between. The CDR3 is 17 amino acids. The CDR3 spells CASSLGRGATSGQPQHF. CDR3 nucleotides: TGTGCCAGCAGCTTGGGCCGGGGGGCAACCTCCGGTCAGCCCCAGCATTTT.

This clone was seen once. CDR3 in amino acids: CASKGQGGTPPTEAFF. The CDR3 DNA is TGTGCCAGCAAGGGACAGGGGGGAACCCCCCCCACTGAAGCTTTCTTT. The chain has TRBV27 and TRBJ1-1; 11 bases match TRBD1. The germline V gene encodes CDR1 MNHEY and CDR2 SMNVEV (reference sequence). This CDR3 region has 16 residues. V shed 7 bases, J shed 4 bases, and the junction held 11 bases outside the gene matches.

CDR3 bases: TGTGCCAGCAGCCAAACAGGGACAGGGGCCTATAATTCACCCCTCCACTTT. Protein product: CASSQTGTGAYNSPLHF. The chain carries TRBV7-9 and TRBJ1-6, with TRBD1 matching over 10 bases. The V gene end was trimmed by 5 bases and the J gene end by 2 bases; junction bases not matched to a gene: 6. This CDR3 region has 17 residues. Germline loops: CDR1 SEHNR, CDR2 FQNEAQ (reference sequence).

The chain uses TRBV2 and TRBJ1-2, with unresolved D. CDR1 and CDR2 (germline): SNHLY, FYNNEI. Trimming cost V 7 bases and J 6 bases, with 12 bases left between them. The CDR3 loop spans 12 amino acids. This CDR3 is CASTEVTHGYTF. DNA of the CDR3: TGTGCCAGCACCGAGGTAACACATGGCTACACCTTC. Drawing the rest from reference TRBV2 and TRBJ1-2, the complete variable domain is EPEVTQTPSHQVTQMGQEVILRCVPISNHLYFYWYRQILGQKVEFLVSFYNNEISEKSEIFDDQFSVERPDGSNFTLKIRSTKLEDSAMYFCASTEVTHGYTFGSGTRLTVV.

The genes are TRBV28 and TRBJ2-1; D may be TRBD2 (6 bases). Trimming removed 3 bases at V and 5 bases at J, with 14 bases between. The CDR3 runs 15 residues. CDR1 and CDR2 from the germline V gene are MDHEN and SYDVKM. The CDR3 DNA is TGTGCCAGCAGTTTCCCCCTTAGCGGTGACAATGAGCAGTTCTTC. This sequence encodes CASSFPLSGDNEQFF.

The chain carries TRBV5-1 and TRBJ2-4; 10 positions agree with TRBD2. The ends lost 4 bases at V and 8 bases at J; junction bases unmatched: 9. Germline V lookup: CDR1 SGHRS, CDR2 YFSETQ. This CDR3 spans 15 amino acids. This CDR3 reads CASSPSGGAIYIQYF. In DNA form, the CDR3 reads TGCGCCAGCAGCCCCAGCGGGGGGGCCATATACATTCAGTACTTC.

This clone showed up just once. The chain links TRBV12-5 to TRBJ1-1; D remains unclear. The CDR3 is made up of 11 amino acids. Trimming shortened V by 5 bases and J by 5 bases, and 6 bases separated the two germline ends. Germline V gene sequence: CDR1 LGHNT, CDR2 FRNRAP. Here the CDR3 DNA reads TGTGCTAGTGGTCCCTATACTGAAGCTTTCTTT. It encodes CASGPYTEAFF.

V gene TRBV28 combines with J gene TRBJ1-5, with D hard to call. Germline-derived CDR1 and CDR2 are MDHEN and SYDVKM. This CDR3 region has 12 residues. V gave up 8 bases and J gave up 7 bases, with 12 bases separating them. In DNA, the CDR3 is TGTGCCAGCTCCAACCCAGGACAGCCCCAGCATTTT. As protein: CASSNPGQPQHF.

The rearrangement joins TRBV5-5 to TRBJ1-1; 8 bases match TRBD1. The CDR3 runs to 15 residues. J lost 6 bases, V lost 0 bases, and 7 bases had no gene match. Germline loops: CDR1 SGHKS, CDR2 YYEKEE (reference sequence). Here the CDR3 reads CASSLALQGVPEAFF. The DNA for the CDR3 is TGTGCCAGCAGCTTGGCCTTACAGGGGGTCCCTGAAGCTTTCTTT.

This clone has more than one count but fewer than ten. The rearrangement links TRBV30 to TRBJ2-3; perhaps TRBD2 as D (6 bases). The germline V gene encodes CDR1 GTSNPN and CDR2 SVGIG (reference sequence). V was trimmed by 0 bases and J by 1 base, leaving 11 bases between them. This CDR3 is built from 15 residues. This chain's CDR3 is CAWSVGRGRTDTQYF. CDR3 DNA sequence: TGTGCCTGGAGTGTAGGGCGGGGACGCACAGATACGCAGTATTTT. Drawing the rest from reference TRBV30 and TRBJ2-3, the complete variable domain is SQTIHQWPATLVQPVGSPLSLECTVEGTSNPNLYWYRQAAGRGLQLLFYSVGIGQISSEVPQNLSASRPQDRQFILSSKKLLLSDSGFYLCAWSVGRGRTDTQYFGPGTRLTVL.